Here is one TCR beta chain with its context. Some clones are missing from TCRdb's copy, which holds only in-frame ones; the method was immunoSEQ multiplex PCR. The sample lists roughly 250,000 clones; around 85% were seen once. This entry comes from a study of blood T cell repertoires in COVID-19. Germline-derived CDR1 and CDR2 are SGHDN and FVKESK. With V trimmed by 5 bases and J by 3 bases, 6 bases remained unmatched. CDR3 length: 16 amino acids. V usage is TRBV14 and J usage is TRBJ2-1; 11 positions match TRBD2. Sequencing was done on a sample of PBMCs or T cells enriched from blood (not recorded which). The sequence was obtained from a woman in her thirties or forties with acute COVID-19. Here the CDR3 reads CASSTRTSGFYNEQFF. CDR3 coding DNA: TGTGCCAGCAGCACCCGGACTAGCGGGTTCTACAATGAGCAGTTCTTC.